Here is one T cell receptor (beta chain) with its context. This clone's antigen is unknown. No clone much larger than this one lies a single base away; base qualities are absent. This sample was included in a study of T cell responses to AZD1222 COVID-19 vaccine (dated by TCRdb to about 2021). Describing the broader study: AZD1222 recipients whose second dose came at about 4 weeks and those whose second dose came at about 12 weeks were combined into one group, since spike-specific TCR depth and breadth did not differ between the two schedules. A total of 230 or so trial participants underwent TCR sequencing, of whom about 210 received two doses of AZD1222 and 26 received two doses of the MenACWY control vaccine. Trial participants were enrolled by age into 18-55, 56-69 and 70-plus year subgroups, with 148, 28 and 57 TCR-sequenced participants respectively.

The CDR3 regions of human TCRbeta chains were analyzed by immunosequencing. The study's processing was this. TCRs in the repertoires were matched against a reference library of SARS-CoV-2-specific TCRs that had been generated with the MIRA antigen-specificity platform. Breadth was defined as the fraction of unique TCRs that were SARS-CoV-2-associated. Depth was defined as the fraction of total T cells that were SARS-CoV-2-associated. Using the MIRA data, every spike-specific TCR was mapped to the spike region that the TCR reacted to and assigned to either a CD4 or a CD8 class. Log10-transformed breadth and depth values were compared by one-way ANOVA with Sidak's multiple comparisons tests. TCRdb obtained this table from immuneACCESS and retained in-frame rearrangements with V and J assigned. These tables miss some clones; where compared with another copy, unresolved V genes account for less than half of the shortfall, and the remainder is unexplained. That table is the source of V, J and clone size, and D and trimming were worked out from the DNA. The sample table records around 130,000 clones; roughly 89% of these occur just once. The ten top clones hold 5% to 6% of the sample.

Interpreted using the paper, the time point label stands for: baseline before first vaccination. Vaccinee samples came from UK trials COV001 and COV002, including a single-blind randomized controlled phase 2/3 trial of AZD1222 (ChAdOx1 nCoV-19) in healthy adults. For TCRbeta chain sequencing, PBMC samples were collected from trial participants at day 0 and at day 28 after the second dose. Results the study describes overall, beyond this receptor: The 56-69-year group was small, and its depth increase did not reach significance, likely because of low power. Only a handful of AZD1222 recipients were SARS-CoV-2 seropositive at baseline, limiting conclusions about previously exposed vaccinees. No day 14 peak-response samples were available, so repertoires were characterized only after the peak T cell response. After two AZD1222 doses, spike-specific TCR breadth and depth were significantly higher than at day 0 and than in MenACWY recipients. Participants were mostly white British and included more females than males, and it was suggested by the authors that clonal diversity may have been underestimated. Nearly half of unique spike-specific TCRs reportedly recognized epitopes outside regions mutated in the B.1.351 and B.1.1.7 variants. CD4 TCRs associated with the vaccine covered the entire spike protein, and the dominant responses were in regions 160-218 and 743-854.

Ends trimmed: V by 10 bases, J by 5 bases; bases unmatched to a gene: 4. The CDR3 starts with the cysteine, ends with the phenylalanine, and has 11 residues. Kept here is only the CDR3 DNA, which spans 33 bases and is read in frame from base 1. The germline V gene gives CDR1 as MNHEY and CDR2 as SVGAGI. The receptor comes from an adult in good health. Source: peripheral blood, taken on day 0 of AZD1222 vaccination. Rearrangement joined TRBV6-5 to TRBJ2-5, with 7 junctional bases fitting TRBD1. The DNA sequence is as follows: TGTGCCACACTCAGGGGGGAGACCCAGTACTTC. It codes for CATLRGETQYF.